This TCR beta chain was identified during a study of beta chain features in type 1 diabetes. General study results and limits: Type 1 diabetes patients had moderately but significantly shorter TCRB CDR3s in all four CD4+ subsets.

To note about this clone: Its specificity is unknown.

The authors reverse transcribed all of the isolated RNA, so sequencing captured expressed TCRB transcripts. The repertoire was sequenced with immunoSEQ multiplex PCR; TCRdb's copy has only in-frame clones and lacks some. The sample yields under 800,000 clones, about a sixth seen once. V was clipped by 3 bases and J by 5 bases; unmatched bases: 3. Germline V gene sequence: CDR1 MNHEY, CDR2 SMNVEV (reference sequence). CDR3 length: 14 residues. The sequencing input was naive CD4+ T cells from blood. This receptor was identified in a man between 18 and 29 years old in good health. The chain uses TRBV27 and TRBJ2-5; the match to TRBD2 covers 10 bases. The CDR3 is CASSFSGGPETQYF. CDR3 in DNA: TGTGCCAGCAGTTTTAGCGGGGGGCCCGAGACCCAGTACTTC.